One sample yielded the 32 T cell receptor beta chains listed below, sequenced in a study of beta chain features in type 1 diabetes. Expressed TCRB transcripts were sequenced because the isolated RNA had all been reverse transcribed beforehand. Profiling relied on immunoSEQ multiplex PCR, and the TCRdb table lists in-frame clones only, not all of them. The table lists 900,000 or so clones, about a sixth of them singletons, with 0.023% in the top ten. Sequenced sample: naive CD4+ T cells from blood. The receptor set was obtained from a woman between 18 and 29 years old in good health.

This clone was seen a handful of times. For the CDR3, the DNA is TGTGCCAGCAGCCGGTTTGGGGGACTAGCGGTGCTTGGTGAGCAGTTCTTC. Its translation: CASSRFGGLAVLGEQFF. The V call is TRBV14, the J call TRBJ2-1; 11 positions match TRBD2. Germline-derived CDR1 and CDR2 are SGHDN and FVKESK. V gave up 4 bases and J gave up 9 bases; unmatched junction bases: 14. The CDR3 covers 17 residues.

The rearrangement links TRBV28 to TRBJ2-7; 8 bases line up with TRBD1. The CDR3 sequence is 14 residues long. V lost 6 bases, J lost 3 bases, and 7 bases stayed unmatched. Germline V gene data show CDR1 as MDHEN and CDR2 as SYDVKM. The CDR3 is CASRVDRDGYEQYF. The CDR3 DNA follows: TGTGCCAGCAGAGTGGACAGGGATGGCTACGAGCAGTACTTC.

There are a few counts of this clone. The CDR3 region has the DNA TGCGCCAGCAGCCAAGTTCAATCAGGGAGGACTGAAGCTTTCTTT. This encodes CASSQVQSGRTEAFF. The chain employs TRBV4-3 and TRBJ1-1, with TRBD1 as a possible D gene (5 bases). V was trimmed by 1 base and J by 5 bases, leaving 14 bases between them. CDR3 length: 15 residues. Germline V lookup: CDR1 LGHNA, CDR2 YSLEER.

This clone occurred a few times. CDR3 protein: CATSRDFWDRGQDEQFF. The DNA for the CDR3 is TGTGCCACCAGCAGAGATTTCTGGGACAGGGGGCAGGATGAGCAGTTCTTC. The V call is TRBV15, the J call TRBJ2-1, with TRBD1 matching 12 bases. The length of the CDR3 is 17 residues. Germline trimming cut 0 bases from V and 8 bases from J; bases unmatched to any gene: 8. Germline loops: CDR1 LNHNV, CDR2 YYDKDF (reference sequence).

The V gene is TRBV2, the J gene TRBJ1-1; 7 bases match TRBD1. V gave up 6 bases and J gave up 5 bases; unmatched junction bases: 12. The CDR3 sequence is 15 residues long. Germline CDR1 reads SNHLY; CDR2 reads FYNNEI. CDR3 region: CASSAQGQSVTEAFF. The CDR3 bases are TGTGCCAGCAGCGCCCAGGGACAGTCTGTAACTGAAGCTTTCTTT.

The chain uses TRBV7-2 and TRBJ2-1; D possibly uses TRBD1 or TRBD2 (5 bases each). V was shortened by 1 base and J by 12 bases, with 25 bases between the two germline ends. Per germline, CDR1 SGHTA and CDR2 FQGNSA. This CDR3 contains 17 residues. The CDR3 is CASSLEPSSTQRGLQFF. The CDR3 DNA sequence: TGTGCCAGCAGCTTAGAGCCTAGCAGCACGCAAAGGGGCCTGCAGTTCTTC.

This clone occurred a few times. The chain recombines TRBV18 with TRBJ2-3; no clear D gene. The CDR3 has 15 amino acids. Germline V gene lookup returns CDR1 KGHSH and CDR2 LQKENI. V shed 5 bases and J shed 6 bases, with 18 bases lying between them. This chain's CDR3 is CASSGSPPKGDTQYF. CDR3 DNA sequence: TGTGCCAGCTCAGGAAGTCCGCCAAAGGGCGATACGCAGTATTTT.

The V and J genes are TRBV5-1 and TRBJ1-1, with D unclear. Germline V CDR1 and CDR2: SGHRS, YFSETQ. Trimming stripped 0 bases from V and 2 bases from J, with 5 bases between. This CDR3 is 13 amino acids long. In DNA, the CDR3 is TGCGCCAGCAGCTTGGCCACCAACACTGAAGCTTTCTTT. This encodes CASSLATNTEAFF.

The gene calls are TRBV4-3 and TRBJ2-3; D perhaps matches TRBD2 (5 bases). The CDR3 is made up of 16 amino acids. V lost 1 base and J lost 0, with 11 bases in between. Germline V gene sequence: CDR1 LGHNA, CDR2 YSLEER. CDR3 nucleotide sequence: TGCGCCAGCAGCCAAGGAGGGCAGACTAGCACAGATACGCAGTATTTT. Residues: CASSQGGQTSTDTQYF.

The chain employs TRBV19 and TRBJ2-6; TRBD2 matches 7 bases. With 3 bases clipped from V and 3 bases from J, the junction kept 8 bases outside the gene matches. The V gene's germline CDR1 is LNHDA and CDR2 SQIVND (reference sequence). The CDR3 loop spans 17 amino acids. The CDR3 DNA follows: TGTGCCAGTAGTATCGGGGGAGGGCCAGTTGGGGCCAACGTCCTGACTTTC. Amino acids: CASSIGGGPVGANVLTF.

This chain connects TRBV5-8 to TRBJ1-5; the D gene is possibly TRBD1 (5 bases). The CDR3 covers 18 residues. Trimming removed 1 base from V and 0 bases from J, with 17 bases in between. Germline V gene lookup returns CDR1 SGHTS and CDR2 YDEGEE. CDR3 nucleotide sequence: TGTGCCAGCAGCTTGTTCCGGGGTGGGACCTATAGCAATCAGCCCCAGCATTTT. Translating gives CASSLFRGGTYSNQPQHF.

This clone appeared a few times. As DNA, the CDR3 is TGCAGTGCTAGGTCGGGGGGGAAAGCTTTCTTT. Its translation: CSARSGGKAFF. This chain connects TRBV20-1 to TRBJ1-1; the D gene is possibly TRBD1 (5 bases). CDR1 and CDR2 (germline): DFQATT, SNEGSKA (reference sequence). V shed 3 bases and J shed 9 bases, with 11 bases lying between them. This CDR3 has 11 residues.

This clone was detected a few times. The rearrangement uses TRBV28 and TRBJ2-1; 11 bases map to TRBD2. CDR3 length: 17 residues. The germline CDR1 and CDR2 sequences are MDHEN and SYDVKM. With V trimmed by 5 bases and J by 3 bases, 9 bases remained unmatched. CDR3 sequence (DNA): TGTGCCAGCAGTGACCTCCAGACTAGCGGGAACTACAATGAGCAGTTCTTC. It yields the protein CASSDLQTSGNYNEQFF. Looking up the rest from reference TRBV28 and TRBJ2-1 gives the full variable domain: DVKVTQSSRYLVKRTGEKVFLECVQDMDHENMFWYRQDPGLGLRLIYFSYDVKMKEKGDIPEGYSVSREKKERFSLILESASTNQTSMYLCASSDLQTSGNYNEQFFGPGTRLTVL.

The rearrangement uses TRBV19 and TRBJ2-1; maybe TRBD2 (6 bases). CDR1 is LNHDA and CDR2 is SQIVND in the germline V gene (reference sequence). There are 15 residues in the CDR3. The ends were cut back, 6 bases at V and 8 bases at J, with 20 bases in the middle. The CDR3: CASRKTGLAADEQFF. The CDR3 DNA is TGTGCCAGTAGGAAAACGGGACTTGCGGCCGATGAGCAGTTCTTC.

V is TRBV5-1 and J is TRBJ2-2; 9 bases map to TRBD1. The V gene end was trimmed by 0 bases and the J gene end by 2 bases; junction bases not matched to a gene: 5. This CDR3 has 17 residues. Germline CDR1 SGHRS, CDR2 YFSETQ. The CDR3 bases are TGCGCCAGCAGCTTGGGTCCGGGACAGGGAAACACCGGGGAGCTGTTTTTT. Translation: CASSLGPGQGNTGELFF.

This clone was found a few times. The chain has TRBV5-1 and TRBJ1-2; 9 bases agree with TRBD1. Germline V gives CDR1 SGHRS, CDR2 YFSETQ. J gave up 5 bases and V 6 bases, and 11 bases lay outside the gene matches. The CDR3 sequence is 15 residues long. CDR3 protein: CASTARGQGEYGYTF. CDR3 in DNA: TGCGCCAGCACCGCGAGGGGACAGGGCGAATATGGCTACACCTTC.

The chain recombines TRBV7-2 with TRBJ2-7, with D unresolved. CDR1 and CDR2 from the germline V gene are SGHTA and FQGNSA. The CDR3 has 15 residues. V was clipped by 1 base and J by 3 bases, with 13 bases between them. CDR3 in amino acids: CASSLGSSPGYEQYF. The CDR3 coding sequence is TGTGCCAGCAGCTTAGGGTCGAGTCCTGGCTACGAGCAGTACTTC.

This clone was seen a handful of times. The chain is built from TRBV18 and TRBJ2-1, with D tentatively TRBD2 (6 bases). V was pared by 2 bases and J by 8 bases, with 19 bases between. CDR1 KGHSH and CDR2 LQKENI come from the germline V gene. This CDR3 is built from 16 residues. In DNA, the CDR3 is TGTGCCAGCTCACCATTTCTAACGCGGGATTTCTATGAGCAGTTCTTC. Its protein is CASSPFLTRDFYEQFF.

The V gene is TRBV7-2, the J gene TRBJ2-7; 8 positions match TRBD2. This CDR3 comprises 15 residues. Trimming at V came to 1 base and at J to 5 bases, leaving 7 bases not matched to a gene. Germline CDR1 and CDR2: SGHTA and FQGNSA. In DNA form, the CDR3 reads TGTGCCAGCAGCTTAGGCGGGAGGAGTATCAACGAGCAGTACTTC. Its translation is CASSLGGRSINEQYF.

This chain connects TRBV7-9 to TRBJ2-3, with 7 positions matching TRBD2. Per germline, CDR1 SEHNR and CDR2 FQNEAQ (reference sequence). V shed 4 bases and J 7 bases; nucleotides not matched to a gene: 11. The CDR3 contains 15 residues. In DNA, the CDR3 is TGTGCCAGCAGCTCCTGGGAATCTAGCGGTTATACGCAGTATTTT. It specifies CASSSWESSGYTQYF.

The gene calls are TRBV28 and TRBJ2-1; 8 bases are shared with TRBD2. CDR1 and CDR2 from the germline V gene are MDHEN and SYDVKM. CDR3 length: 16 residues. Trimming took 7 bases from V and 3 from J; bases not matched to a gene: 11. CDR3 in DNA: TGTGCCAGCACCTCGACTAGCGCCCTATTCTACAATGAGCAGTTCTTC. This encodes CASTSTSALFYNEQFF.

The table lists this clone with a few counts. The CDR3: CASSPAARETQYF. CDR3 DNA sequence: TGTGCCAGCAGTCCAGCCGCTAGGGAGACCCAGTACTTC. The V call is TRBV28, the J call TRBJ2-5, with D hard to call. V lost 5 bases, J lost 5 bases, and 12 bases lay in between. The CDR3 length is 13 residues. The V gene's germline CDR1 is MDHEN and CDR2 SYDVKM. The full variable domain, with the rest looked up from reference TRBV28 and TRBJ2-5, is DVKVTQSSRYLVKRTGEKVFLECVQDMDHENMFWYRQDPGLGLRLIYFSYDVKMKEKGDIPEGYSVSREKKERFSLILESASTNQTSMYLCASSPAARETQYFGPGTRLLVL.

This clone was counted a few times. The rearrangement uses TRBV11-2 and TRBJ2-5; tentative D call: TRBD1 (5 bases). The CDR3 has 16 amino acids. Germline assignment: CDR1 SGHAT and CDR2 FQNNGV. V lost 2 bases and J 2 bases, leaving 15 bases between the germline ends. Here the CDR3 DNA reads TGTGCCAGCAGCTTACAATTGCGCAGGGTTCAAGAGACCCAGTACTTC. This codes for CASSLQLRRVQETQYF.

The chain uses TRBV1 and TRBJ2-7. TRBV1 is marked as a pseudogene. CDR3 length: 15 residues. CDR3 residues: CTSSQGGWAKSEQYF. Here the CDR3 DNA reads TGCACCAGCAGCCAAGGAGGATGGGCAAAGTCCGAGCAGTACTTC.

This chain joins TRBV7-2 and TRBJ2-1; 10 positions match TRBD2. Per the germline V gene, CDR1 is SGHTA and CDR2 is FQGNSA. Trimming at V came to 1 base and at J to 6 bases, leaving 6 bases not matched to a gene. This CDR3 comprises 16 residues. The chain's CDR3 is CASSLDSGRALNEQFF. CDR3 DNA: TGTGCCAGCAGCTTAGACAGCGGGAGGGCTCTCAATGAGCAGTTCTTC.

V and J are TRBV7-2 and TRBJ2-3; D is unresolved. This CDR3 region has 12 residues. Trimming took 1 base from V and 8 from J, leaving 7 bases between them. Germline V lookup: CDR1 SGHTA, CDR2 FQGNSA. The chain's CDR3 is CASSLEGPTQYF. CDR3 DNA: TGTGCCAGCAGCTTAGAAGGCCCTACGCAGTATTTT.

This clone has just a few counts. This rearrangement joins TRBV6-5 to TRBJ2-1, with TRBD1 identical over 9 bases. CDR1 MNHEY and CDR2 SVGAGI come from the germline V gene. With V trimmed by 6 bases and J by 7 bases, 1 base remained unmatched. This CDR3 has 12 amino acids. The DNA for the CDR3 is TGTGCCAGCAGGGGGACAGGGAATGAGCAGTTCTTC. Amino acids: CASRGTGNEQFF.

This clone has only a few counts. CDR3 DNA: TGTGCCAGCAGCTTAGGTTCGGGAAATCAGCCCCAGCATTTT. This sequence encodes CASSLGSGNQPQHF. The J gene is TRBJ1-5, the V gene TRBV7-9; D remains ambiguous. The germline V and J ends were trimmed by 1 base and 4 bases, with 8 bases remaining between them. In germline, CDR1 is SEHNR, CDR2 FQNEAQ (reference sequence). This CDR3 is 14 amino acids long.

The rearrangement uses TRBV11-2 and TRBJ2-3; D ambiguous. Germline V gene lookup returns CDR1 SGHAT and CDR2 FQNNGV. The CDR3 sequence is 16 residues long. The V end was cut by 1 base, the J end by 1 base, with 12 bases between. CDR3 nucleotides: TGTGCCAGCAGCTTAGGTCTATCAGAGGGCACAGATACGCAGTATTTT. It specifies CASSLGLSEGTDTQYF.

This clone turned up a few times. V and J are TRBV7-2 and TRBJ2-1; D assignment may be TRBD1 or TRBD2 (6 bases each). Per germline, CDR1 SGHTA and CDR2 FQGNSA. The CDR3 is 15 residues long. The V end lost 2 bases, the J end lost 2 bases, and 10 bases lay between the germline ends. CDR3 sequence reads: CASSLWGAPYNEQFF. DNA for the CDR3: TGTGCCAGCAGCTTATGGGGGGCCCCCTACAATGAGCAGTTCTTC.

The chain joins TRBV28 to TRBJ2-1, with TRBD2 matching 9 bases. The trim removed 5 bases at V and 14 bases at J, leaving 16 bases unmatched. The CDR3 runs to 15 residues. Germline CDR1 MDHEN, CDR2 SYDVKM. CDR3 DNA: TGTGCCAGCAGTCTCCTAGCGGGGACCGGGCTTAGCGAGTTCTTC. This sequence encodes CASSLLAGTGLSEFF.

This clone was seen only a few times. The rearrangement joins TRBV18 to TRBJ2-1; weak D call: TRBD1 (6 bases). CDR3 size: 15 residues. CDR1 and CDR2 from the germline V gene are KGHSH and LQKENI. The ends were cut back, 0 bases at V and 10 bases at J, with 16 bases in the middle. The CDR3 DNA reads as TGTGCCAGCTCACCACCCTCGACAGGTTTCAAGGAGCAGTTCTTC. This gives the protein CASSPPSTGFKEQFF.